Reported below is one T cell receptor (beta chain). TCRdb keeps only in-frame clones here, not all; method: immunoSEQ multiplex PCR. The sample holds about 20,000 clones; 94% are singletons and the top ten take about 6%. Trimming pared 4 bases from V and 2 bases from J, leaving 16 bases between. This CDR3 spans 16 amino acids. Germline V CDR1 and CDR2: MNHNY, SVGAGI (reference sequence). The data derive from a study of brain T cells in children with intractable seizures. Sequencing was performed on peripheral blood, taken at surgery. This clonotype originated in a boy younger than 18 with focal cortical dysplasia and intractable seizures. This chain connects TRBV6-6 to TRBJ2-3; D ambiguous. Here the CDR3 DNA reads TGTGCCAGCAGTTGGCGGCCCGAATCCCTCACAGATACGCAGTATTTT. It codes for CASSWRPESLTDTQYF.